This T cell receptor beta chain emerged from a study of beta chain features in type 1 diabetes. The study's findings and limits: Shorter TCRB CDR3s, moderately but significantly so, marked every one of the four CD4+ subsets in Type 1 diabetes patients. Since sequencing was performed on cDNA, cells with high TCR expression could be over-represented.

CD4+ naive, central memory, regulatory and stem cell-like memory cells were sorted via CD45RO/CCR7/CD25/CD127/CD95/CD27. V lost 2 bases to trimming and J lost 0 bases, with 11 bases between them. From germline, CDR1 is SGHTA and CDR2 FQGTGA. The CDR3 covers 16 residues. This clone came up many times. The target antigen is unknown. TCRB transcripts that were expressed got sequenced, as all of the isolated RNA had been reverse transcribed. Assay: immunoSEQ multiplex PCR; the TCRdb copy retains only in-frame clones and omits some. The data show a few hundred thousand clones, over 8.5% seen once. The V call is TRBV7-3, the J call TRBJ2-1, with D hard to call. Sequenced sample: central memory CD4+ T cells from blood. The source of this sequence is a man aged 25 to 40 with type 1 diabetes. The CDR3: CASSLHLASSYNEQFF. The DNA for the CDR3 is TGTGCCAGCAGCTTACATCTGGCCAGCTCCTACAATGAGCAGTTCTTC.